The T cell receptor (beta chain) described here comes from a study of blood T cells in healthy people across ages. Study-wide findings and caveats: Naive T cell percentage showed a strong correlation with TCR beta diversity.

This clonotype was counted between two and nine times. Antigen: not known. A J-beta primer mix and a sample-barcoded 5' primer were used in a second PCR of about 7 to 12 cycles. TCRdb reanalysed the 5' RACE reads using MiXCR and keeps one entry per CDR3 protein. The table has some 1.4 million distinct CDR3 sequences, 42% seen once. V lost 5 bases, J lost 6 bases, and 13 bases lay in between. The germline gives CDR1 SGHTA, CDR2 FQGNSA. The CDR3 extends over 13 amino acids. The chain is built from TRBV7-2 and TRBJ1-2; D may be TRBD1 (6 bases). Sequenced: blood. This sequence originates from a woman under 30 in good health. CDR3 nucleotide sequence: TGTGCCAGCAGCCCGACCGGGACAAATGGCTACACCTTC. It encodes CASSPTGTNGYTF.